Sequencing of this T cell receptor beta chain was carried out in a study of CD8+CD57+ T cells in acquired aplastic anemia. The wider study: The mean DNA yield obtained from sorted CD4+ and CD8+ cells came to roughly 3.4 ug.

Profiling of TCR beta VDJ combinations and CDR3 sequences used genomic DNA as template. MiXCR, run by TCRdb on the reads, gives a single entry per CDR3 protein. There are fewer than 250,000 distinct CDR3 sequences in the sample; 47% occur only once, and 6.5% to 8% lies in the top ten. This clonotype was picked up many times. Individuals selected for sequencing had exhibited CD8+CD57+ cell expansion on flow cytometry. Diagnosis of severe acquired aplastic anemia applied to all patients. At the time of blood sampling, patients had not yet received any therapy. The CDR3 is made up of 13 amino acids. Germline V gives CDR1 MNHEY, CDR2 SMNVEV (reference sequence). V dropped 3 bases and J dropped 4 bases, with 7 bases sitting between them.

The TCR sequence derives from a human donor with aplastic anemia. Material for sequencing was sorted CD4+, CD8+, or CD8+CD57+ T cells (not recorded which) from PBMCs. This rearrangement joins TRBV27 to TRBJ2-1; the D gene is possibly TRBD1 (6 bases). The CDR3, as DNA: TGTGCCAGCAGTTTCACAGGGTACAATGAGCAGTTCTTC. Its translation: CASSFTGYNEQFF.